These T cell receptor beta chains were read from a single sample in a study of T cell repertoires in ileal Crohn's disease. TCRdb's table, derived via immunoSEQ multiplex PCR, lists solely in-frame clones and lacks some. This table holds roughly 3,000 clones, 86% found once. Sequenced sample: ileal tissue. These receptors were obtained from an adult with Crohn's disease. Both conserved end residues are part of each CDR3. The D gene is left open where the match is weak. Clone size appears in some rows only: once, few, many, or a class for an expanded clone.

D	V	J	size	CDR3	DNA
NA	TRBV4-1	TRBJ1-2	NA	CASSQEADTYGYTF	TGCGCCAGCAGCCAAGAGGCAGACACTTATGGCTACACCTTC
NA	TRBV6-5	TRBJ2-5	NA	CASRRTAQETQYF	TGTGCCAGCAGGAGGACAGCCCAAGAGACCCAGTACTTC
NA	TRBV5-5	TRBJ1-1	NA	CASIKGPQNTEAFF	TGTGCCAGCATCAAGGGACCGCAAAACACTGAAGCTTTCTTT
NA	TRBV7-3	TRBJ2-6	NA	CASSPQSSGANVLTF	TGTGCCAGCAGCCCTCAGAGTTCTGGGGCCAACGTCCTGACTTTC
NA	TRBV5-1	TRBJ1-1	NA	CASSLLDMNTEAFF	TGCGCCAGCAGCTTGCTAGATATGAACACTGAAGCTTTCTTT
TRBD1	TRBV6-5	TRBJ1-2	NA	CASGGPGQKNYGYTF	TGTGCCAGCGGGGGTCCGGGACAGAAGAACTATGGCTACACCTTC
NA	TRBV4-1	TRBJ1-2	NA	CASSPSEGERGYTF	TGCGCCAGCAGCCCTTCCGAGGGCGAGCGAGGCTACACCTTC
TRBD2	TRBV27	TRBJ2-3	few	CASSQTGTSGTTDTQYF	TGTGCCAGCAGTCAGACCGGGACTAGCGGGACCACAGATACGCAGTATTTT
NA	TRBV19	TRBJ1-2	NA	CASSSPRGAISSYGYTF	TGTGCCAGTAGTTCCCCCAGAGGTGCGATTTCTTCCTATGGCTACACCTTC
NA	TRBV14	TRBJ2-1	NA	CASSPPGRAYNEQFF	TGTGCCAGCAGCCCTCCGGGAAGGGCTTACAATGAGCAGTTCTTC
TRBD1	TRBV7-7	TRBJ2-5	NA	CASSPTLGQGIEETQYF	TGTGCCAGCAGCCCGACCCTTGGACAGGGTATCGAGGAGACCCAGTACTTC
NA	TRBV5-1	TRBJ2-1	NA	CASSLGGGPNEQFF	TGCGCCAGCAGCTTGGGGGGGGGCCCCAATGAGCAGTTCTTC
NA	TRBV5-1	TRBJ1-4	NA	CASSPYAGRLNEKLFF	TGCGCCAGCAGCCCTTACGCCGGTCGGCTTAATGAAAAACTGTTTTTT
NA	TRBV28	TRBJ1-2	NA	CASRSPVASASSGYTF	TGTGCCAGCAGATCCCCCGTAGCCTCGGCCTCGTCTGGCTACACCTTC
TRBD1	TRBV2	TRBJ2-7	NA	CASTRDRKYEQYF	TGTGCCAGCACCAGGGACAGAAAATACGAGCAGTACTTC
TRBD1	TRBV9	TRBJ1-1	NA	CASSPMAGGTNTEAFF	TGTGCCAGCAGCCCCATGGCAGGGGGCACGAACACTGAAGCTTTCTTT
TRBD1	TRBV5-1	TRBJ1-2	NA	CASNLEVAGGSGYTF	TGCGCCAGCAATCTTGAAGTCGCAGGGGGCAGTGGCTACACCTTC
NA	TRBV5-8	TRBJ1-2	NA	CASSLAAGKVYGYTF	TGTGCCAGCAGCTTGGCCGCAGGAAAGGTCTATGGCTACACCTTC
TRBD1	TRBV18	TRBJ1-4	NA	CASSRADRGNEKLFF	TGTGCCAGCTCTCGAGCGGACAGGGGTAATGAAAAACTGTTTTTT
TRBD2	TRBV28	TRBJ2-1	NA	CASRVLASGSNNEQFF	TGTGCCAGCAGAGTTCTAGCTAGCGGGAGCAACAATGAGCAGTTCTTC
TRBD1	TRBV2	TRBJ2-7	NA	CASAAHQGANEQYF	TGTGCCAGCGCCGCCCATCAGGGGGCTAACGAGCAGTACTTC
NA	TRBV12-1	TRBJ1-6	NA	CASSPRDTLRDSPLHF	TGTGCCAGCAGCCCAAGGGACACCCTGAGGGATTCACCCCTCCACTTT
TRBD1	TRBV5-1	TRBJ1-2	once	CASSLSGQGFYGYTF	TGCGCCAGCAGCTTGAGTGGACAGGGATTCTATGGCTACACCTTC
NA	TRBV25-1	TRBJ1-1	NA	CASSNPGTEAFF	TGTGCCAGCAGTAACCCAGGGACTGAAGCTTTCTTT
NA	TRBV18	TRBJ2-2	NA	CASSPPKGNGGKNGELFF	TGTGCCAGCTCACCACCGAAAGGGAACGGCGGGAAAAACGGGGAGCTGTTTTTT
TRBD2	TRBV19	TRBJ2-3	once	CASSVGLLPDTQYF	TGTGCCAGTAGTGTGGGACTACTACCAGATACGCAGTATTTT
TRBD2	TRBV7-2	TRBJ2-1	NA	CASSLGGGSYNEQFF	TGTGCCAGCAGCTTAGGCGGGGGCTCCTACAATGAGCAGTTCTTC
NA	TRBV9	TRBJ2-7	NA	CASSVGTVRDYEQYF	TGTGCCAGCAGCGTAGGGACGGTCAGGGACTACGAGCAGTACTTC
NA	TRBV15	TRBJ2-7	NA	CATSRDEAPSDEQYF	TGTGCCACCAGCAGGGACGAGGCCCCTAGCGACGAGCAGTACTTC